The 25 T cell receptor beta chains in this list originate from one sample, sequenced in a study of radiation and T cells in renal cell carcinoma (TCRdb year 2020). The time point label of this sample denotes: baseline pretreatment blood. The treatment or condition label corresponds to: 15 Gy SBRT to primary tumor, nephrectomy 4 weeks later. Library prep was done by the immunoSEQ multiplex PCR assay. Drawn from immuneACCESS, this table holds only the in-frame rearrangements with V and J called that TCRdb kept. Clones are partly lost; checked studies trace under half to an unresolved V gene and leave the rest unexplained. The sample profile shows about 140,000 clones; less than 85% of them were found once. The ten largest clones add up to roughly 23% of the sample. Sequences were derived from blood, sampled from a patient whose treatment included radiotherapy and nephrectomy. The receptor set was obtained from a woman in her forties or fifties with renal cell carcinoma.

The sample holds a few counts of this clone. The chain employs TRBV27 and TRBJ2-1; D is undetermined. Trimming stripped 6 bases from V and 7 bases from J, with 16 bases between. There are 14 residues in the CDR3. Germline V gives CDR1 MNHEY, CDR2 SMNVEV (reference sequence). The CDR3 sequence is CASSLRNLGNEQFF. CDR3 in DNA: TGTGCCAGCAGCCTGAGGAACCTGGGGAATGAGCAGTTCTTC.

The V gene is TRBV6-1, the J gene TRBJ2-1; D perhaps matches TRBD1 (5 bases). Trimming removed 5 bases at V and 10 bases at J, with 12 bases between. The CDR3 consists of 12 residues. Germline V gene sequence: CDR1 MNHNS, CDR2 SASEGT. This chain's CDR3 is CASSSQVREQFF. The CDR3 coding sequence is TGTGCCAGCAGTTCACAGGTTAGGGAGCAGTTCTTC.

The chain carries TRBV5-6 and TRBJ2-7, with D unclear. Germline CDR1 reads SGHDT; CDR2 reads YYEEEE. The V end was cut by 0 bases, the J end by 3 bases, with 4 bases between. This CDR3 region has 12 residues. The CDR3 region has the DNA TGTGCCAGCAGCTTGGGCCTCTACGAGCAGTACTTC. Amino acid sequence: CASSLGLYEQYF.

This sequence joins TRBV28 and TRBJ2-1; D gene ambiguous. The CDR3 sequence is 12 residues long. Germline lookup yields CDR1 MDHEN and CDR2 SYDVKM. V was clipped by 3 bases and J by 9 bases, with 9 bases between them. CDR3 sequence: CASSFGVPEQFF. CDR3 nucleotide sequence: TGTGCCAGCAGTTTCGGTGTTCCTGAGCAGTTCTTC.

V and J are TRBV9 and TRBJ1-2; a possible D gene is TRBD1 (6 bases). V shed 3 bases and J shed 2 bases, with 11 bases lying between them. The CDR3 length is 14 residues. CDR1 is SGDLS, CDR2 YYNGEE, per germline. The CDR3 here is CASSARDTNYGYTF. The CDR3 DNA sequence: TGTGCCAGCAGCGCACGGGACACCAACTATGGCTACACCTTC.

The chain links TRBV28 to TRBJ1-1, with 7 bases identical to TRBD1. The CDR3 length is 17 residues. J lost 0 bases, V lost 5 bases, and 12 bases had no gene match. Germline lookup yields CDR1 MDHEN and CDR2 SYDVKM. DNA of the CDR3: TGTGCCAGCAGTCCACCCCTGGGACAGAACATGAACACTGAAGCTTTCTTT. It translates to CASSPPLGQNMNTEAFF.

V is TRBV9 and J is TRBJ1-4; the D is unclear. This CDR3 spans 15 amino acids. With 4 bases removed from V and 8 bases from J, the gap between germline ends came to 18 bases. Germline V lookup: CDR1 SGDLS, CDR2 YYNGEE. The CDR3 nucleotides are TGTGCCAGCAGCCTAAGCCCCGTTAGTGGCGAAAAACTGTTTTTT. Its translation: CASSLSPVSGEKLFF.

The genes are TRBV11-3 and TRBJ1-5; weak D call: TRBD1 (5 bases). The CDR3 has 19 residues. From germline, CDR1 is SGHNT and CDR2 YENEEA. Trimming removed 6 bases from V and 2 bases from J, with 26 bases in between. In nucleotides, the CDR3 is TGTGCCAGCAGACCCCAGACAGCTCACGAGGGAAGGGGCAATCAGCCCCAGCATTTT. Protein sequence: CASRPQTAHEGRGNQPQHF.

The chain combines TRBV7-2 with TRBJ2-5, with D perhaps matching TRBD1 (6 bases). Germline-derived CDR1 and CDR2 are SGHTA and FQGNSA. The CDR3 is 14 amino acids. V lost 4 bases and J lost 4, with 13 bases in between. CDR3 region: CASSSYRVGETQYF. Here the CDR3 DNA reads TGTGCCAGCAGCTCGTACAGGGTTGGAGAGACCCAGTACTTC.

The V and J genes are TRBV7-4 and TRBJ2-1; 7 nucleotides align to TRBD2. CDR1 SGHVT and CDR2 SQSDAQ come from the germline V gene. The V segment lost 5 bases and the J segment 8 bases; nucleotides outside the gene matches: 18. The CDR3 is 17 amino acids. The CDR3 here is CASSLHLKRDIPHEQFF. CDR3 nucleotide sequence: TGTGCCAGCAGCCTCCACCTGAAGCGGGATATCCCCCATGAGCAGTTCTTC.

The chain employs TRBV9 and TRBJ1-1; 7 bases match TRBD1. CDR3 length: 14 amino acids. Germline lookup yields CDR1 SGDLS and CDR2 YYNGEE. The V and J ends lost 0 bases and 4 bases, in that order; junction bases with no gene match: 3. The CDR3 coding sequence is TGTGCCAGCAGCGTAGATGCAGGGGGCACTGAAGCTTTCTTT. Its translation: CASSVDAGGTEAFF.

CDR3 residues: CASSSGPTGWTDTQYF. The CDR3 region has the DNA TGTGCCAGCAGCTCTGGACCGACAGGGTGGACAGATACGCAGTATTTT. V is TRBV5-4 and J is TRBJ2-3, with TRBD1 matching 7 bases. The CDR3 has 16 residues. Germline CDR1 SGHNT, CDR2 YYREEE (reference sequence). With V trimmed by 3 bases and J by 3 bases, 10 bases remained unmatched. Full variable domain (outside the CDR3, taken from reference TRBV5-4 and TRBJ2-3): ETGVTQSPTHLIKTRGQQVTLRCSSQSGHNTVSWYQQALGQGPQFIFQYYREEENGRGNFPPRFSGLQFPNYSSELNVNALELDDSALYLCASSSGPTGWTDTQYFGPGTRLTVL.

The chain couples TRBV6-5 to TRBJ2-7, with D perhaps TRBD1 (7 bases). Trimming stripped 5 bases from V and 6 bases from J, with 17 bases between. CDR3 length equals 14 residues. From germline, CDR1 is MNHEY and CDR2 SVGAGI. This chain's CDR3 is CASSPQGGVGEQYF. DNA of the CDR3: TGTGCCAGCAGTCCCCAGGGGGGCGTGGGCGAGCAGTACTTC.

The rearrangement links TRBV5-6 to TRBJ1-5; no reliable D call. The CDR3 has 15 amino acids. The V end lost 0 bases, the J end lost 0 bases, and 7 bases lay between the germline ends. Germline CDR1 is SGHDT and CDR2 is YYEEEE. In nucleotides, the CDR3 is TGTGCCAGCAGCTTGGGCCAATATAGCAATCAGCCCCAGCATTTT. Protein product: CASSLGQYSNQPQHF.

This clone has only one observation. The chain couples TRBV5-1 to TRBJ1-2, with 7 bases identical to TRBD1. This CDR3 comprises 14 residues. Germline CDR1 SGHRS, CDR2 YFSETQ. Losses at the gene ends were 1 base for V and 2 bases for J; bases not matched to a gene: 2. In DNA, the CDR3 is TGCGCCAGCAGCTTGTCAGGGGGGAACTATGGCTACACCTTC. Residues: CASSLSGGNYGYTF.

The chain couples TRBV5-6 to TRBJ1-5, with D uncertain. The CDR3 length is 13 residues. Looked up from germline, CDR1 is SGHDT and CDR2 is YYEEEE. Between the trimmed V and J ends, which lost 3 bases and 4 bases, there was a span of 8 bases. CDR3 residues: CASSSSKNQPQHF. Written as DNA, the CDR3 is TGTGCCAGCAGCTCGAGCAAAAATCAGCCCCAGCATTTT. Variable domain in full (rest from reference TRBV5-6 and TRBJ1-5): DAGVTQSPTHLIKTRGQQVTLRCSPKSGHDTVSWYQQALGQGPQFIFQYYEEEERQRGNFPDRFSGHQFPNYSSELNVNALLLGDSALYLCASSSSKNQPQHFGDGTRLSIL.

This chain joins TRBV6-5 and TRBJ2-3; TRBD1 matches 9 bases. V was pared by 6 bases and J by 4 bases, with 5 bases of the junction left unmatched. CDR3 length equals 14 residues. CDR1 and CDR2 (germline): MNHEY, SVGAGI. The CDR3 sequence is CASRRDREADTQYF. CDR3 coding DNA: TGTGCCAGCAGAAGGGACAGGGAAGCAGATACGCAGTATTTT.

CDR3 region: CASSLGAGEGSFEAFF. The CDR3 bases are TGTGCCAGCAGCTTAGGGGCAGGGGAGGGGTCGTTCGAAGCTTTCTTT. The V call is TRBV7-2, the J call TRBJ1-1, with D possibly matching TRBD1 (6 bases). CDR3 length: 16 amino acids. V shed 1 base and J shed 8 bases, with 20 bases lying between them. From germline, CDR1 is SGHTA and CDR2 FQGNSA.

The V and J genes are TRBV10-1 and TRBJ2-7; 11 bases are shared with TRBD2. CDR3 length equals 15 residues. V lost 6 bases and J lost 3; bases outside the gene matches: 7. Germline V gene lookup returns CDR1 WNHNN and CDR2 SYGVQD (reference sequence). The CDR3 DNA is TGCGCCAGCAGACCCGGGACTAGCGGCTACTACGAGCAGTACTTC. Translation: CASRPGTSGYYEQYF.

This clone turned up a few times. The rearrangement joins TRBV5-1 to TRBJ1-2, with D possibly matching TRBD1 (6 bases). CDR3 length: 13 amino acids. The germline V gene encodes CDR1 SGHRS and CDR2 YFSETQ. Deletions cut 4 bases from V and 8 bases from J, with 15 bases between. The CDR3, as DNA: TGCGCCAGCAGCGACTACAGGGTTCAGGGCTACACCTTC. Protein sequence: CASSDYRVQGYTF.

The chain is built from TRBV7-2 and TRBJ2-1; D remains unclear. The CDR3 extends over 15 amino acids. CDR1 and CDR2 from the germline V gene are SGHTA and FQGNSA. Trimming removed 1 base at V and 7 bases at J, with 14 bases between. DNA for the CDR3: TGTGCCAGCAGCTTAGAATATCCGACTGGGAATGAGCAGTTCTTC. This translates into CASSLEYPTGNEQFF. Supplemented by reference TRBV7-2 and TRBJ2-1, the full variable domain reads GAGVSQSPSNKVTEKGKDVELRCDPISGHTALYWYRQSLGQGLEFLIYFQGNSAPDKSGLPSDRFSAERTGGSVSTLTIQRTQQEDSAVYLCASSLEYPTGNEQFFGPGTRLTVL.

The chain couples TRBV5-8 to TRBJ2-2, with TRBD2 matching over 10 bases. CDR1 SGHTS and CDR2 YDEGEE come from the germline V gene. Trimming took 2 bases from V and 3 from J; bases not matched to a gene: 7. The CDR3 loop spans 17 amino acids. This CDR3 reads CASSFPTSGIDTGELFF. CDR3 in DNA: TGTGCCAGCAGCTTCCCAACTAGCGGGATTGACACCGGGGAGCTGTTTTTT.

This clone was recorded only once. V gene TRBV29-1 combines with J gene TRBJ1-2; a possible D gene is TRBD1 (5 bases). V lost 7 bases, J lost 7 bases, and 19 bases lay in between. CDR1 is SQVTM, CDR2 ANQGSEA, per germline. CDR3 length equals 13 residues. The CDR3 sequence is CSAYPGPTGGYTF. CDR3 sequence (DNA): TGCAGCGCCTACCCGGGACCTACCGGTGGCTACACCTTC.

V is TRBV18 and J is TRBJ1-4; 7 bases line up with TRBD1. V lost 2 bases, J lost 6 bases, and 6 bases stayed unmatched. Germline CDR1 is KGHSH and CDR2 is LQKENI. The CDR3 length is 15 residues. In nucleotides, the CDR3 is TGTGCCAGCTCACCATCCCCCCAGGGGGATGAAAAACTGTTTTTT. This encodes CASSPSPQGDEKLFF.

This rearrangement joins TRBV5-4 to TRBJ2-1; either TRBD1 or TRBD2 may supply D (5 bases each). This CDR3 is 15 amino acids long. The V end lost 0 bases, the J end lost 1 base, and 8 bases lay between the germline ends. Germline CDR1 SGHNT, CDR2 YYREEE (reference sequence). The CDR3 region is CASSLGGESYNEQFF. CDR3 DNA sequence: TGTGCCAGCAGCTTGGGAGGGGAGTCCTACAATGAGCAGTTCTTC.